This T cell receptor beta chain was captured in a study of Ad26.COV2.S vaccination and SARS-CoV-2 variants. Study conclusions and caveats: Individuals receiving vaccine had higher spike-specific TCR breadth than placebo recipients did. From the TCR breadth and depth analyses, total T cell responses may have been underestimated. Substantial breadth in spike-specific CD8+ and CD4+ T cell responses was reportedly seen after vaccination.

Comments on this clone: Its antigen is undetermined.

V gave up 7 bases and J gave up 4 bases, with 19 bases separating them. The germline gives CDR1 MDHEN, CDR2 SYDVKM. This CDR3 comprises 15 residues. The repertoire was sequenced with immunoSEQ multiplex PCR; TCRdb's copy has only in-frame clones and lacks some. This table holds hundreds of thousands of clones, around 88% found once. Stated treatment: some 19 received Ad26.COV2.S at low or high dose, single or two shots; about five received placebo; per-sample allocation not given. Sampling was done on day 63 after the first vaccine or placebo injection. Donor was an adult aged 18-55 years in Boston. Specimen: peripheral blood, collected in a trial of Ad26.COV2.S vaccine versus placebo. The rearrangement links TRBV28 to TRBJ1-2, with D possibly matching TRBD1 (6 bases). The TCR comes from a person aged 18-60 years who received the Ad26.COV2.S COVID-19 vaccine or a placebo. The CDR3 sequence is CASTGVGGQFYGYTF. CDR3 bases: TGTGCCAGCACCGGGGTGGGGGGCCAATTCTATGGCTACACCTTC.